The 12 T cell receptor beta chains below were found in one sample sequenced in a study of PD-1 blockade in classical Hodgkin lymphoma. Stated time point: cycle 4 day 1 (C4D1), after around six weeks of nivolumab. Exposure to brentuximab vedotin varied, and each patient had relapsed following autologous stem cell transplantation. The assay was immunoSEQ multiplex PCR, and TCRdb's table has in-frame clones only and misses some. The sample includes nearly 20,000 clones, around 80% seen only once; the top ten take about 40%. The sample in question was peripheral blood mononuclear cells (PBMCs), obtained before the fourth cycle of nivolumab. The receptors shown here come from a human donor with classical Hodgkin lymphoma.

The chain uses TRBV30 and TRBJ2-7; weak D call: TRBD2 (6 bases). The V end was cut by 0 bases, the J end by 3 bases, with 12 bases between. In germline, CDR1 is GTSNPN, CDR2 SVGIG (reference sequence). This CDR3 spans 14 amino acids. CDR3 loop: CAWSVGRGIYEQYF. As DNA, the CDR3 is TGTGCCTGGAGTGTCGGGCGGGGCATCTACGAGCAGTACTTC.

The chain links TRBV20-1 to TRBJ2-7; D gene uncertain. CDR1 is DFQATT and CDR2 is SNEGSKA in the germline V gene (reference sequence). Trimming took 3 bases from V and 6 from J, leaving 6 bases between them. CDR3 size: 10 residues. CDR3 loop: CSASEPEQYF. In DNA, the CDR3 is TGCAGTGCTAGTGAACCCGAGCAGTACTTC.

The chain combines TRBV7-2 with TRBJ2-7, with no clear D. The CDR3 spans 12 residues. V was pared by 3 bases and J by 4 bases, with 7 bases between. Germline CDR1 is SGHTA and CDR2 is FQGNSA. The CDR3 loop is CASSLVGYEQYF. As DNA, the CDR3 is TGTGCCAGCAGCTTGGTGGGGTACGAGCAGTACTTC. The whole variable domain, filled in from reference TRBV7-2 and TRBJ2-7, reads GAGVSQSPSNKVTEKGKDVELRCDPISGHTALYWYRQSLGQGLEFLIYFQGNSAPDKSGLPSDRFSAERTGGSVSTLTIQRTQQEDSAVYLCASSLVGYEQYFGPGTRLTVT.

CDR3 loop: CASGPGGSQLERYGYTF. The CDR3 bases are TGTGCCAGCGGGCCAGGGGGCTCCCAACTAGAGCGCTATGGCTACACCTTC. J is TRBJ1-2 and V is TRBV27, with TRBD1 matching over 8 bases. The CDR3 consists of 17 residues. V lost 8 bases to trimming and J lost 4 bases; unmatched junction nucleotides: 18. Germline CDR1 MNHEY, CDR2 SMNVEV (reference sequence).

The rearrangement uses TRBV19 and TRBJ2-7; D might be TRBD2 (6 bases). The CDR3 extends over 16 amino acids. Germline V gene sequence: CDR1 LNHDA, CDR2 SQIVND (reference sequence). V was shortened by 3 bases and J by 2 bases, with 17 bases between the two germline ends. The CDR3 sequence: CASSIFGGSGTYEQYF. CDR3 bases: TGTGCCAGTAGTATCTTCGGCGGTAGCGGAACCTACGAGCAGTACTTC.

This chain links TRBV4-3 with TRBJ2-3, with a possible D match to TRBD1 (6 bases). The germline V gene has CDR1 LGHNA and CDR2 YSLEER. V lost 4 bases to trimming and J lost 0 bases, with 17 bases between them. This CDR3 is 17 amino acids long. CDR3 region: CASSPAGDTFSTDTQYF. Written as DNA, the CDR3 is TGCGCCAGCAGCCCGGCCGGGGACACCTTTAGCACAGATACGCAGTATTTT.

The chain carries TRBV7-6 and TRBJ2-2; D unclear. Trimming took off 3 bases at V and 0 bases at J, with 5 bases between the two ends. The germline CDR1 and CDR2 sequences are SGHVS and FNYEAQ. The CDR3 totals 14 residues. The CDR3 nucleotides read TGTGCCAGCAGCTTGACCACGAACACCGGGGAGCTGTTTTTT. This translates into CASSLTTNTGELFF.

The V call is TRBV19, the J call TRBJ1-1; D call uncertain. The CDR3 runs 12 residues. V lost 4 bases and J 7 bases, leaving 10 bases between the germline ends. Per germline, CDR1 LNHDA and CDR2 SQIVND (reference sequence). CDR3: CASSKWGDEAFF. As DNA, the CDR3 is TGTGCCAGTAGTAAGTGGGGTGATGAAGCTTTCTTT. Complete variable domain (other parts from reference TRBV19 and TRBJ1-1): DGGITQSPKYLFRKEGQNVTLSCEQNLNHDAMYWYRQDPGQGLRLIYYSQIVNDFQKGDIAEGYSVSREKKESFPLTVTSAQKNPTAFYLCASSKWGDEAFFGQGTRLTVV.

V gene TRBV5-6 combines with J gene TRBJ1-2; D unresolved. The CDR3 length is 14 residues. Trimming left V 2 bases short and J 7 bases short, with 15 bases between. Germline-derived CDR1 and CDR2 are SGHDT and YYEEEE. The CDR3 sequence is CASSLSAIRRGYTF. The CDR3 DNA sequence: TGTGCCAGCAGCTTATCTGCAATCCGGCGTGGCTACACCTTC.

V and J are TRBV6-5 and TRBJ1-3; D not certain. The V gene's germline CDR1 is MNHEY and CDR2 SVGAGI. This CDR3 is 14 amino acids long. V was clipped by 2 bases and J by 3 bases, with 8 bases between them. Written as DNA, the CDR3 is TGTGCCAGCAGTTACGGCCTTGATGGAAACACCATATATTTT. Residues: CASSYGLDGNTIYF.

The rearrangement joins TRBV5-1 to TRBJ1-2; D unclear. Germline V gene sequence: CDR1 SGHRS, CDR2 YFSETQ. V lost 2 bases and J lost 5, with 10 bases in between. The CDR3 consists of 13 residues. The CDR3 region is CASSLLPEYGYTF. CDR3 coding DNA: TGCGCCAGCAGCTTATTGCCCGAATATGGCTACACCTTC.

This chain connects TRBV19 to TRBJ1-1; no clear D. Trimming took off 3 bases at V and 6 bases at J, with 17 bases between the two ends. The CDR3 totals 15 residues. The germline gives CDR1 LNHDA, CDR2 SQIVND (reference sequence). CDR3 sequence reads: CASSINRVSIAEAFF. CDR3 in DNA: TGTGCCAGTAGTATCAACCGGGTCTCCATCGCTGAAGCTTTCTTT.